The clone carrying this TCR beta chain was found a few times. Germline V gene sequence: CDR1 LNHDA, CDR2 SQIVND (reference sequence). There are 13 residues in the CDR3. Trimming removed 3 bases at V and 4 bases at J, with 7 bases between. The data are from a study of blood T cell repertoires in COVID-19. Across the study: The United States, Italy and Spain provided the acute and convalescent COVID-19 samples. From T cells, B-cell-depleted T cells, or PBMCs came the material, which was cDNA or gDNA.

Study processing details: Amplification of reference gene primers provided the estimated nucleated cell counts. The assay was immunoSEQ multiplex PCR, and TCRdb's table has in-frame clones only and misses some. V and J calls plus clone size are reproduced from that table; the DNA served to infer D and trimming. The sample lists about 240,000 clones; approximately 90% were seen once. The chain joins TRBV19 to TRBJ1-5; D remains ambiguous. This clonotype originated in a man aged 60 to 69 who had recovered from COVID-19. Material for sequencing was peripheral blood. The CDR3 reads CASSMVTNQPQHF. The CDR3 nucleotides read TGTGCCAGTAGTATGGTAACAAATCAGCCCCAGCATTTT. The whole variable domain, remainder taken from reference TRBV19 and TRBJ1-5, is DGGITQSPKYLFRKEGQNVTLSCEQNLNHDAMYWYRQDPGQGLRLIYYSQIVNDFQKGDIAEGYSVSREKKESFPLTVTSAQKNPTAFYLCASSMVTNQPQHFGDGTRLSIL.